This T cell receptor beta chain was retrieved from a study of early T cells in non-severe SARS-CoV-2 infection. Overall study: Bulk RNA from unsorted whole blood was sequenced; chains were unpaired.

This clonotype was seen ten or more times. The length of the CDR3 is 13 residues. V trimming: 8 bases; J trimming: 9 bases; junction bases outside the gene matches: 5. Germline CDR1 reads MRHNA; CDR2 reads SNTAGT. Individual cDNA molecules each received unique molecular identifiers attached to them. TCRdb processed the 5' RACE reads anew with MiXCR; each CDR3 protein has one entry. The sample yields approximately 97,000 distinct CDR3 sequences, about 11% seen once. This rearrangement joins TRBV6-4 to TRBJ2-1; 12 positions match TRBD2. This TCR came from an adult who was a healthcare worker with PCR-confirmed SARS-CoV-2 infection or an uninfected control (not recorded which). Sequenced material: whole blood, taken at baseline. CDR3 sequence reads: CASAELAGGEQFF. The CDR3 region has the DNA TGTGCCAGCGCGGAACTAGCGGGGGGTGAGCAGTTCTTC.